This record looks at one T cell receptor beta chain sequence and its context. Measured with immunoSEQ multiplex PCR; TCRdb has only the in-frame clones, and not every one. The profile shows roughly 250,000 clones, less than 85% of them singletons. The sample is drawn from a study of blood T cell repertoires in COVID-19. Across the whole study: COVID-19 samples from acute and convalescent phases originated in the United States, Italy and Spain.

The CDR3 totals 18 residues. Germline V gives CDR1 LGHDT, CDR2 YNNKEL (reference sequence). V was pared by 0 bases and J by 6 bases, with 12 bases of the junction left unmatched. This TCR was sampled from a woman at least 80 years old with active or convalescent COVID-19. This chain links TRBV3-1 (or the pseudogene TRBV3-2) with TRBJ2-3, with 10 positions matching TRBD2. Sequenced sample: peripheral blood. In DNA form, the CDR3 reads TGTGCCAGCAGCCAAGATGTTTGGGCTAGCGGGAGTTTCGATACGCAGTATTTT. Translating it yields CASSQDVWASGSFDTQYF.